This TCR beta chain emerged from a study of early T cells in non-severe SARS-CoV-2 infection (dated by TCRdb to about 2021). Notes on the research overall: Bulk RNA from unsorted whole blood was used for TCR sequencing, so alpha and beta chains could not be paired.

A case-control design nested within a healthcare worker cohort in London, UK, was used, with weekly nasopharyngeal swab PCR tests and blood sampling performed. Healthcare workers were enrolled in the week of the UK lockdown, from 23 to 31 March 2020, and were followed every week for up to roughly 16 weeks. The library was built by means of 5' RACE. This sample was sequenced with a NextSeq 500. In the TCR library protocol, unique molecular identifiers were attached to individual cDNA molecules to correct for PCR bias and sequencing error. Sequencing covered both TCR alpha and beta chains, and within each sample the abundances of alpha and beta sequences were tightly co-correlated. Per the original workflow: Decombinator V4 was used to perform V gene, J gene and CDR3 annotation of TCR sequences. TCRs were defined as expanded if a significant change between any two time points was detected under a Poisson model with p below 0.0001. TCR abundances were normalised to the total number of TCRs sequenced in each sample and reported as counts per million. TRAV1-2 paired with TRAJ12, TRAJ20 or TRAJ33 defined MAIT TCRs, while TRAV10 paired with TRAJ18 defined iNKT TCRs. VDJdb, accessed on 1 November 2021, was searched for TCRs annotated for CMV, EBV and SARS-CoV-2, and TCRs annotated for more than one antigen were excluded. TCRdb reworked the public reads: Q25 trimming with fastp, MiXCR clone assembly, productive beta chains retained. Every CDR3 protein is listed once, alongside the most common genes and DNA of its rows. The V and J calls were determined by TCRdb, not by the authors. The table for this sample lists roughly 57,000 distinct CDR3 sequences; around 12% of them were counted only once. The ten largest clones capture 2.5% to 3% of the sample.

Concerning this clonotype itself: Its antigen remains undetermined. Per-base quality was not reported, and no clone a single base away is much larger than it.

V lost 5 bases and J lost 6 bases, and the count of bases not matched to a germline gene is 0. Per the germline V gene (reference sequence), MNHEY is the CDR1 and SMNVEV is the CDR2. Including the terminal cysteine and phenylalanine, the CDR3 comprises 12 residues. Only CDR3 DNA remains: 36 bases, in frame from the first base. General study outcomes and caveats: VDJdb matching was skewed toward anti-spike CD8 responses, so virus-specific expansions were likely underestimated and private and CD4 specificities were missed.

Recombination linked TRBV27 to TRBJ2-2, with 7 junctional bases fitting TRBD2. The receptor comes from an adult who was a healthcare worker with PCR-confirmed SARS-CoV-2 infection or an uninfected control (not recorded which). The starting material was whole blood, obtained at baseline. The CDR3 reads CASSLAAGELFF. The bases read TGTGCCAGCAGTCTAGCGGCCGGGGAGCTGTTTTTT.